This entry describes one T cell receptor beta chain. What it binds is not known. Researchers prepared the TCRbeta library using unique molecular identifiers, the study reports. TCRdb re-analysed the PCR reads in MiXCR, keeping a single row per CDR3 protein. The table records approximately 1,000,000 distinct CDR3 sequences, about 29% of them present only once. Germline CDR1 is SNHLY and CDR2 is FYNNEI. The CDR3 is 14 residues long. V lost 7 bases and J lost 1, with 10 bases in between. The data were taken from a study of T-cell reconstitution after alpha-beta-depleted transplantation in children. General study results and limits: Hyperexpanded clones declined; after one year, newly produced T cells mostly supplied diversity. Reportedly, alpha-beta T cells present about two months post-transplant originated from several hundred expanded clones of graft origin. Surviving recipient T cells and thymic progenitors produced the high day-60 TCRbeta diversity seen in some patients.

The sample was PBMCs, mostly from graft donor cells, taken 360 days after TCRalphabeta/CD19-depleted stem cell transplant. The receptor was derived from a boy younger than two who had a stem cell transplant for SCID, so the T cells may come from the graft donor. This chain links TRBV2 with TRBJ2-2; D gene unclear. The CDR3 region has the DNA TGTGCCAGCACACAGACTGAGAACACCGGGGAGCTGTTTTTT. Translating gives CASTQTENTGELFF.